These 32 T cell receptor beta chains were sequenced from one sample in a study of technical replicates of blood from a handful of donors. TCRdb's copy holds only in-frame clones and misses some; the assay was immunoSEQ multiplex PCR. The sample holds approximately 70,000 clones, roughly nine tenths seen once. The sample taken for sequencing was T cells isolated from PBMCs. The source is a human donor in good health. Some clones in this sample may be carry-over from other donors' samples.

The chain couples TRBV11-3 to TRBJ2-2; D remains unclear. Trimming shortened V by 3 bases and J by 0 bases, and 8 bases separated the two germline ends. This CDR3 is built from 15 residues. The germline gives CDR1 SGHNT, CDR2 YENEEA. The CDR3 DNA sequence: TGTGCCAGCAGCTTTTTTATCGCGAACACCGGGGAGCTGTTTTTT. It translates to CASSFFIANTGELFF.

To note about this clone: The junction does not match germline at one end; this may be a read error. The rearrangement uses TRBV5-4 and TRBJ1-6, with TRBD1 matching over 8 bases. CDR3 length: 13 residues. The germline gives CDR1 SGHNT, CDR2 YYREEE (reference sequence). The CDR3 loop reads CASSFDRGGQYRF. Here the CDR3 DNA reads TGTGCCAGCAGCTTCGACAGGGGTGGTCAATACCGCTTT.

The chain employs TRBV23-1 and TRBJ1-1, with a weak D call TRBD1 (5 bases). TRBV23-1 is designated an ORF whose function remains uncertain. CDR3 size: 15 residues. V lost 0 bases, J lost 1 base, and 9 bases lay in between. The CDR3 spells CASSQSEGRNTEAFF. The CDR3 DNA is TGCGCCAGCAGTCAATCGGAGGGACGGAACACTGAAGCTTTCTTT.

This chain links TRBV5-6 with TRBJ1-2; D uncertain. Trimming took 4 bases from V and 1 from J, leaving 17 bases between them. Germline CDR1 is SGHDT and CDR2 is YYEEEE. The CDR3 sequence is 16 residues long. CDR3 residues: CASSAIEKKFNYGYTF. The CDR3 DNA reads TGTGCCAGCAGCGCAATCGAGAAGAAATTTAACTATGGCTACACCTTC.

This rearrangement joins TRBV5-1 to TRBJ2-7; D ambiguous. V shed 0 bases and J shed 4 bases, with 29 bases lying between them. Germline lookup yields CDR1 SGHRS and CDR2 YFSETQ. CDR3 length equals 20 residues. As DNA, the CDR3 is TGCGCCAGCAGCTTGGTTCTGGGCAGTGGATTTCTCGCGCCAAAGTACGAGCAGTACTTC. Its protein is CASSLVLGSGFLAPKYEQYF.

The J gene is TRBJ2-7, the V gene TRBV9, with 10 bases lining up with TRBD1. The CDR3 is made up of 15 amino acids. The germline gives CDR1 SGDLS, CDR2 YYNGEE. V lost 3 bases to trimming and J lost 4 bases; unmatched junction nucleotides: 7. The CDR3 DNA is TGTGCCAGCAGCGCCTCGGGACAGGGGCCATACGAGCAGTACTTC. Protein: CASSASGQGPYEQYF.

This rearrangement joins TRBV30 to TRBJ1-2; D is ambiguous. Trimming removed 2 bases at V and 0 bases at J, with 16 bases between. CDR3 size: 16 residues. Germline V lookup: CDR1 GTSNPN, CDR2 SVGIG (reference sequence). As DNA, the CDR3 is TGTGCCTGGAGTTATCCCCTTAACCTAGCTAACTATGGCTACACCTTC. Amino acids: CAWSYPLNLANYGYTF.

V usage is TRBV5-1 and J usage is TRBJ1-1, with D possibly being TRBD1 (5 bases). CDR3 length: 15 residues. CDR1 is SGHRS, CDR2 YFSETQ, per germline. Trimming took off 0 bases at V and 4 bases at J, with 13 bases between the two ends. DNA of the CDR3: TGCGCCAGCAGCTTGGCAGGGTACGAACCCACTGAAGCTTTCTTT. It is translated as CASSLAGYEPTEAFF.

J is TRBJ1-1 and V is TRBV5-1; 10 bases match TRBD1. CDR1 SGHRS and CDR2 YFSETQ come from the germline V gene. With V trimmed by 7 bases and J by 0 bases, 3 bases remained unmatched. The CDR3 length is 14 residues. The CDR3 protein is CASRQGAMNTEAFF. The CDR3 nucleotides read TGCGCCAGCCGACAGGGGGCCATGAACACTGAAGCTTTCTTT.

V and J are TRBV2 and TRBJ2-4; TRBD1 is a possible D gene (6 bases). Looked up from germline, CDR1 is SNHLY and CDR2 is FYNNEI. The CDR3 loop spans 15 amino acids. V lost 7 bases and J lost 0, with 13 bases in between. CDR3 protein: CASTRQAIAKNIQYF. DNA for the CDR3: TGTGCCAGCACTAGACAGGCTATAGCCAAAAACATTCAGTACTTC.

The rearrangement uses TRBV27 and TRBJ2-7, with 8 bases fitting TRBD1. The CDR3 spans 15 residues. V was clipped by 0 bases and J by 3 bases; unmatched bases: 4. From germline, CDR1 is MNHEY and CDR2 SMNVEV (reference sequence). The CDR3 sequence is CASSLSQGAFYEQYF. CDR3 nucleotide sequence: TGTGCCAGCAGTTTATCGCAGGGGGCCTTCTACGAGCAGTACTTC.

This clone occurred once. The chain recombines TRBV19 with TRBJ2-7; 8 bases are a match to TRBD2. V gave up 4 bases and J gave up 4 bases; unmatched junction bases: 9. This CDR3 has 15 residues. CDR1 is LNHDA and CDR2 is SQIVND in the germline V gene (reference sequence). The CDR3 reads CASSTGLAGGYEQYF. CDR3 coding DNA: TGTGCCAGTAGTACTGGACTAGCCGGGGGTTACGAGCAGTACTTC.

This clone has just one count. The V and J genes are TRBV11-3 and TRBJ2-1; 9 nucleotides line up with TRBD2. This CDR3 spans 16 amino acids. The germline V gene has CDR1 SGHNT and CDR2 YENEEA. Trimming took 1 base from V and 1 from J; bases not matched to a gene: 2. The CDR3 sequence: CASSLVSGGSYNEQFF. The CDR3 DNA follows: TGTGCCAGCAGCTTAGTTAGCGGGGGATCCTACAATGAGCAGTTCTTC.

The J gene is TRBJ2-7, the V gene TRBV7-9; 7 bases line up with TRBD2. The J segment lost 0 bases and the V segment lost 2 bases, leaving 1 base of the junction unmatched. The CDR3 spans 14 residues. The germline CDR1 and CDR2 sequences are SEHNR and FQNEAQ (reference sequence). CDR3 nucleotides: TGTGCCAGCAGCTTAACTAGCGACTCCTACGAGCAGTACTTC. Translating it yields CASSLTSDSYEQYF.

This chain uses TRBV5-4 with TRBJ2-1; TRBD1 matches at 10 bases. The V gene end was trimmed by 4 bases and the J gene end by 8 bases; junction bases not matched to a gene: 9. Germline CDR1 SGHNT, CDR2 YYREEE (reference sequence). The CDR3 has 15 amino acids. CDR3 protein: CASSPGTGESYEQFF. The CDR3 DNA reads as TGTGCCAGCAGCCCCGGGACAGGGGAAAGTTATGAGCAGTTCTTC.

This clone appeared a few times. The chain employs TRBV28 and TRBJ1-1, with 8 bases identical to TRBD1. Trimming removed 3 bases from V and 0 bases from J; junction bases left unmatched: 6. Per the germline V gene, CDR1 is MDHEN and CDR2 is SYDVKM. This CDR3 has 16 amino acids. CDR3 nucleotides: TGTGCCAGCAGTTTGGGGACAGGACTCTTGAACACTGAAGCTTTCTTT. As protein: CASSLGTGLLNTEAFF. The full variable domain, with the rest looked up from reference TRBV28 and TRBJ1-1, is DVKVTQSSRYLVKRTGEKVFLECVQDMDHENMFWYRQDPGLGLRLIYFSYDVKMKEKGDIPEGYSVSREKKERFSLILESASTNQTSMYLCASSLGTGLLNTEAFFGQGTRLTVV.

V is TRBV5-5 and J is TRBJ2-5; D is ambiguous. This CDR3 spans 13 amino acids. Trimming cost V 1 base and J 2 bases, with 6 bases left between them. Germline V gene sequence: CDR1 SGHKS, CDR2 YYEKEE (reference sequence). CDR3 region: CASSLRWQETQYF. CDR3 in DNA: TGTGCCAGCAGCTTGCGGTGGCAAGAGACCCAGTACTTC.

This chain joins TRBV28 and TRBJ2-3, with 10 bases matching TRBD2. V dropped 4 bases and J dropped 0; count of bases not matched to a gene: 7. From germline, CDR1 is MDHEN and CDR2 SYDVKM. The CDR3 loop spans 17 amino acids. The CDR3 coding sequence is TGTGCCAGCAGTTACACCTCTAGCGGGGGCAGCACAGATACGCAGTATTTT. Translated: CASSYTSSGGSTDTQYF.

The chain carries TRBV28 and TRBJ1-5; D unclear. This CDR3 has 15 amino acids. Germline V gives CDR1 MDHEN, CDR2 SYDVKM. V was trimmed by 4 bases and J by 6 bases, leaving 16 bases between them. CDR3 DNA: TGTGCCAGCAGTTACGCCTCTCTAGACGGTCAGCCCCAGCATTTT. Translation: CASSYASLDGQPQHF.

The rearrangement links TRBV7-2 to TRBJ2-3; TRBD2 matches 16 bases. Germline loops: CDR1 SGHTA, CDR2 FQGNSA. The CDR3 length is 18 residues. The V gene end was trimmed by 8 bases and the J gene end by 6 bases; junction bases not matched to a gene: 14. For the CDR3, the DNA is TGTGCCAGCGGCTACGTCCGCGGGACTAGCGGGAGGGCCGATACGCAGTATTTT. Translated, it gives CASGYVRGTSGRADTQYF.

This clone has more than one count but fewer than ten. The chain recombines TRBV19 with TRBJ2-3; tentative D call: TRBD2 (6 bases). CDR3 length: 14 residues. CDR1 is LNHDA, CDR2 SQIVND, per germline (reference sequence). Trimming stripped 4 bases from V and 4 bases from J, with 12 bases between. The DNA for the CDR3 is TGTGCCAGTAGTAACCAGGGAGGTGCAGATACGCAGTATTTT. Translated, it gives CASSNQGGADTQYF.

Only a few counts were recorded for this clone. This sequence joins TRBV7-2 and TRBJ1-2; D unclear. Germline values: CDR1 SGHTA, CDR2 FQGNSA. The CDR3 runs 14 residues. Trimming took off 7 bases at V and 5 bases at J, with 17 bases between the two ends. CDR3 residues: CASKASITDYGYTF. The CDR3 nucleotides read TGTGCCAGCAAAGCTTCTATAACAGATTATGGCTACACCTTC.

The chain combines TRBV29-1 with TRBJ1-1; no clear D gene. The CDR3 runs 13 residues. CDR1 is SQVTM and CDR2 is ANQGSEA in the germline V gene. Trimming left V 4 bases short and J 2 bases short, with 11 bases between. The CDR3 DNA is TGCAGCGTTGTAGTAGCCCCCAACACTGAAGCTTTCTTT. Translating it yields CSVVVAPNTEAFF. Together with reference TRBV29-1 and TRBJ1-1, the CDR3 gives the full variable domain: SAVISQKPSRDICQRGTSLTIQCQVDSQVTMMFWYRQQPGQSLTLIATANQGSEATYESGFVIDKFPISRPNLTFSTLTVSNMSPEDSSIYLCSVVVAPNTEAFFGQGTRLTVV.

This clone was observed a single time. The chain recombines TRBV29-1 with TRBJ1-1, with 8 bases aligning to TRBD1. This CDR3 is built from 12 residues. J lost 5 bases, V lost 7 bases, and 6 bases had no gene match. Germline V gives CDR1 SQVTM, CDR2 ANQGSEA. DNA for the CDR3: TGCAGCGGACGGACAGGGCCAACTGAAGCTTTCTTT. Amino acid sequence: CSGRTGPTEAFF.

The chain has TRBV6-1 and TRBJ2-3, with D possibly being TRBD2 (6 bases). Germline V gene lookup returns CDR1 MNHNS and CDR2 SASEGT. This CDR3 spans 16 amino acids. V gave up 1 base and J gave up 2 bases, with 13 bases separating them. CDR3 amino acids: CASSEVVSGNTDTQYF. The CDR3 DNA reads TGTGCCAGCAGTGAAGTGGTTAGCGGAAACACAGATACGCAGTATTTT.

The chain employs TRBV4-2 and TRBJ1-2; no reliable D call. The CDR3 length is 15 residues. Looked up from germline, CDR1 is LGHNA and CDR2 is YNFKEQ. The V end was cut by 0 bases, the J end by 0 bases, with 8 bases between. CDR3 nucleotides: TGTGCCAGCAGCCAAGATCTCGTAGCTAACTATGGCTACACCTTC. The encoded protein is CASSQDLVANYGYTF.

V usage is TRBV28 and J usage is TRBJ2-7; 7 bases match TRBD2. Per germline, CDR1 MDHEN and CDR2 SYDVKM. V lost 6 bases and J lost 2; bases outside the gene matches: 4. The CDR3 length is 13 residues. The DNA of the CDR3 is TGTGCCAGCAGGCGGGAGAGGCCCTACGAGCAGTACTTC. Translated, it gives CASRRERPYEQYF.

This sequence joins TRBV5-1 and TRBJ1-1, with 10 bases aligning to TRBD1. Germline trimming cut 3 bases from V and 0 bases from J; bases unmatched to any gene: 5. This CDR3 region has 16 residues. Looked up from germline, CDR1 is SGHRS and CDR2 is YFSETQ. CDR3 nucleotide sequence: TGCGCCAGCAGCTCGGGACAGGGGCTTATGAACACTGAAGCTTTCTTT. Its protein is CASSSGQGLMNTEAFF.

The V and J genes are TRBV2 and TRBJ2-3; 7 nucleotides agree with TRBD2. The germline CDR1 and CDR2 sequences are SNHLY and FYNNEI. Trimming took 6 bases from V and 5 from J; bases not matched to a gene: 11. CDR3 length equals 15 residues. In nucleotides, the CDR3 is TGTGCCAGCAGGAGACTAGCCGGGGTTGGAGATACGCAGTATTTT. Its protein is CASRRLAGVGDTQYF.

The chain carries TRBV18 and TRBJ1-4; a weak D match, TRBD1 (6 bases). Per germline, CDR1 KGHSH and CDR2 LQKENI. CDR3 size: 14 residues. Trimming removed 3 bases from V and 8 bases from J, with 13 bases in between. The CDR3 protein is CASSPTGPREKLFF. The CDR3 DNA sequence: TGTGCCAGCTCACCTACAGGGCCCAGGGAAAAACTGTTTTTT. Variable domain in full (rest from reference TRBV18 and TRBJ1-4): NAGVMQNPRHLVRRRGQEARLRCSPMKGHSHVYWYRQLPEEGLKFMVYLQKENIIDESGMPKERFSAEFPKEGPSILRIQQVVRGDSAAYFCASSPTGPREKLFFGSGTQLSVL.

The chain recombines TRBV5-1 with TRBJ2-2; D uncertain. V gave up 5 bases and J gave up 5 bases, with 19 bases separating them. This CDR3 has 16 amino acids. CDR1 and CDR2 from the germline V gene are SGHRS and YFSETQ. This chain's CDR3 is CASSLSAAPTTGELFF. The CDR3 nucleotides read TGCGCCAGCAGTCTGAGCGCGGCACCGACGACCGGGGAGCTGTTTTTT.

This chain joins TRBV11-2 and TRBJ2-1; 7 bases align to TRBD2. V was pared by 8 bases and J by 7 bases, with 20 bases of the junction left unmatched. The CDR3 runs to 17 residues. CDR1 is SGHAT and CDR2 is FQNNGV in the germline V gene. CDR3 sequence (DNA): TGTGCCAGCCGCGATGGGCGGGGGAGGCTTAGAATGAATGAGCAGTTCTTC. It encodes CASRDGRGRLRMNEQFF.